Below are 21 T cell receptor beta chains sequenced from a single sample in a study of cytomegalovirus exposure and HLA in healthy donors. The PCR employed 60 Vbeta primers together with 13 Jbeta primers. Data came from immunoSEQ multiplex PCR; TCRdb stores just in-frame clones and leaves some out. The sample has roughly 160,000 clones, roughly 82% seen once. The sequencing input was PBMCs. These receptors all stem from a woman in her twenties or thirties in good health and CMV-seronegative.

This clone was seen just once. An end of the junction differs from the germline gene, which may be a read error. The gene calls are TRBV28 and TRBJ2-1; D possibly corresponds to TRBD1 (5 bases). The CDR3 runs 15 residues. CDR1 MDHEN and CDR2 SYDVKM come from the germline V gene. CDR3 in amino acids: CASGLISRANNEQFF. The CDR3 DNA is TGTGCCAGCGGTTTAATTAGCAGGGCCAACAATGAGCAGTTCTTC.

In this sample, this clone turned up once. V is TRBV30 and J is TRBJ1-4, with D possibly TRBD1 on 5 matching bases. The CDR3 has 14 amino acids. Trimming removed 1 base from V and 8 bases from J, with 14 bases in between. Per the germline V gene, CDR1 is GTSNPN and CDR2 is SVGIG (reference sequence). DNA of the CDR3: TGTGCCTGGAGTGGACCGGGACTGAGAGAAAAACTGTTTTTT. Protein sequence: CAWSGPGLREKLFF. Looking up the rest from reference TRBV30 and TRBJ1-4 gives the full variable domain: SQTIHQWPATLVQPVGSPLSLECTVEGTSNPNLYWYRQAAGRGLQLLFYSVGIGQISSEVPQNLSASRPQDRQFILSSKKLLLSDSGFYLCAWSGPGLREKLFFGSGTQLSVL.

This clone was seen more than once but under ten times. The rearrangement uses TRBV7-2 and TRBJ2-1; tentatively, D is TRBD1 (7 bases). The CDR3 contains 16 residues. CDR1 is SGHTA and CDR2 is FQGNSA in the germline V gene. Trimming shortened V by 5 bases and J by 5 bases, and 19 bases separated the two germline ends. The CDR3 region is CASSPRDRKLNNEQFF. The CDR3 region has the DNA TGTGCCAGCAGCCCGCGGGACAGAAAACTAAACAATGAGCAGTTCTTC.

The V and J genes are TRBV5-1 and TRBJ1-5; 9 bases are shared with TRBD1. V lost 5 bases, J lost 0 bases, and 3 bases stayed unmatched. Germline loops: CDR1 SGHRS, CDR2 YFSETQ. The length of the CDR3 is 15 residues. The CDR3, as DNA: TGCGCCAGCAGTAGGACAGGGGATAGCAATCAGCCCCAGCATTTT. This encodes CASSRTGDSNQPQHF.

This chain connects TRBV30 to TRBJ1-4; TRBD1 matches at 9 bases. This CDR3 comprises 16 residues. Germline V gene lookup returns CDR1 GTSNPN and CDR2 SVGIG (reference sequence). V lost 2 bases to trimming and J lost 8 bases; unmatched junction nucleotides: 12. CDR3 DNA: TGTGCCTGGAGTCCCAATGATGGGACAGGGAACGAAAAACTGTTTTTT. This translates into CAWSPNDGTGNEKLFF.

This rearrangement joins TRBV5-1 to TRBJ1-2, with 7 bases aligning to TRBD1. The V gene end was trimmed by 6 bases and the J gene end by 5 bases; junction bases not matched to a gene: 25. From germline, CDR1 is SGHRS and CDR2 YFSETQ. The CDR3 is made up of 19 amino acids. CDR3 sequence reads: CASTPNLGTAHDSAYGYTF. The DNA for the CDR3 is TGCGCCAGCACCCCAAATCTTGGGACAGCGCACGATAGCGCGTATGGCTACACCTTC. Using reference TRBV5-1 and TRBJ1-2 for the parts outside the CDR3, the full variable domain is KAGVTQTPRYLIKTRGQQVTLSCSPISGHRSVSWYQQTPGQGLQFLFEYFSETQRNKGNFPGRFSGRQFSNSRSEMNVSTLELGDSALYLCASTPNLGTAHDSAYGYTFGSGTRLTVV.

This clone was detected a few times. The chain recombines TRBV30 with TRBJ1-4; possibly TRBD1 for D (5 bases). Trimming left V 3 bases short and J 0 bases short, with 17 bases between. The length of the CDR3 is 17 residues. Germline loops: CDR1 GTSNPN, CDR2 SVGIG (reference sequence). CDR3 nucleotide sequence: TGTGCCTGGAGACAAAATCGGGCGACAGCAACTAATGAAAAACTGTTTTTT. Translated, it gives CAWRQNRATATNEKLFF.

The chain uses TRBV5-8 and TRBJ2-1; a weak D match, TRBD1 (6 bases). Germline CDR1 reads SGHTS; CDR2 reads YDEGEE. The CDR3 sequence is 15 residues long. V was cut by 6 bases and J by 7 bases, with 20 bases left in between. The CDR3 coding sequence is TGTGCCAGCATACCGGACAGTTCGATGCTGAATGAGCAGTTCTTC. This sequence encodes CASIPDSSMLNEQFF.

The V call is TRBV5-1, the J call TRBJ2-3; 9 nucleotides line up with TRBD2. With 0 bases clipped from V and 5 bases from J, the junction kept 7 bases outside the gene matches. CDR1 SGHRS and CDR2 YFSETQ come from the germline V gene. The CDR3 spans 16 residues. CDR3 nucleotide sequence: TGCGCCAGCAGCTTGGCCTCGCGGGGGGGAAGAGATACGCAGTATTTT. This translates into CASSLASRGGRDTQYF.

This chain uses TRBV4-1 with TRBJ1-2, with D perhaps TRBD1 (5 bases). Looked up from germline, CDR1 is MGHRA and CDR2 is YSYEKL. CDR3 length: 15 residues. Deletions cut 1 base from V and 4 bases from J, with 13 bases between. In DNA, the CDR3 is TGCGCCAGCAGCCAAGGGGTCCTTGGGGCCTATGGCTACACCTTC. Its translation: CASSQGVLGAYGYTF.

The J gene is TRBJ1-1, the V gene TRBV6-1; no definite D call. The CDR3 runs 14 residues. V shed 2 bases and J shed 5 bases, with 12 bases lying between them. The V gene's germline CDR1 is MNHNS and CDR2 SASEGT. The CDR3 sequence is CASSEYSSATEAFF. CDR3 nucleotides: TGTGCCAGCAGTGAATATAGTAGCGCGACTGAAGCTTTCTTT.

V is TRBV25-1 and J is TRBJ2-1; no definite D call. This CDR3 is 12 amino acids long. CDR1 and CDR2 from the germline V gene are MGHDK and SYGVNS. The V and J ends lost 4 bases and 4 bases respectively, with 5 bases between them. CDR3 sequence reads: CASSVTYNEQFF. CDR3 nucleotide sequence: TGTGCCAGCAGTGTTACTTACAATGAGCAGTTCTTC.

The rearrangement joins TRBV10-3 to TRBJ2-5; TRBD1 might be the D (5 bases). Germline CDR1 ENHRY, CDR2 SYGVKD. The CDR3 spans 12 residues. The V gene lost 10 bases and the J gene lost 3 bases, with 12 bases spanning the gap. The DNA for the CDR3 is TGTGCCACCATGACAGATGAAGAGACCCAGTACTTC. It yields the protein CATMTDEETQYF.

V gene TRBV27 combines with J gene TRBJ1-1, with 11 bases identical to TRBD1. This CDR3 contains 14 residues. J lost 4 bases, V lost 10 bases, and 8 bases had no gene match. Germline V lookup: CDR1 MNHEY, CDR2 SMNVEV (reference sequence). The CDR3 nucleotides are TGTGCCACCCGAAAGGGACAGGGGGTCACTGAAGCTTTCTTT. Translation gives CATRKGQGVTEAFF.

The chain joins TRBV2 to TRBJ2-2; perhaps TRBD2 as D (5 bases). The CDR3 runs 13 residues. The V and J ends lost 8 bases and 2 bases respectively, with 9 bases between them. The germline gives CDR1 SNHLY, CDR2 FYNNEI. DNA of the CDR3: TGTGCCAGCTGGCGGGCAAACACCGGGGAGCTGTTTTTT. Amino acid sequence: CASWRANTGELFF.

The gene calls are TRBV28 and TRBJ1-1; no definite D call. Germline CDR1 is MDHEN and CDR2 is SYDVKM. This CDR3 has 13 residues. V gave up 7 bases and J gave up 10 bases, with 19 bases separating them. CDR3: CASIDTHPVGAFF. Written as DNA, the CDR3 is TGTGCCAGCATAGACACGCACCCTGTTGGAGCTTTCTTT.

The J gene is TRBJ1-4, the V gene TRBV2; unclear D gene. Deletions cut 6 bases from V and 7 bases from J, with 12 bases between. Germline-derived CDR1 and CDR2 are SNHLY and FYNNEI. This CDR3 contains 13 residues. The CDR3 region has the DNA TGTGCCAGCAGACGTTCTCTATCTGAAAAACTGTTTTTT. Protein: CASRRSLSEKLFF.

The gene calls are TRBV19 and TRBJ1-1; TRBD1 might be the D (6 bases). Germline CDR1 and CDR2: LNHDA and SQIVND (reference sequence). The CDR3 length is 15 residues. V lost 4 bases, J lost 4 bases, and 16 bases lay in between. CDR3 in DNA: TGTGCCAGTAGTACCGAACCAGGGGCCGGCACTGAAGCTTTCTTT. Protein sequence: CASSTEPGAGTEAFF.

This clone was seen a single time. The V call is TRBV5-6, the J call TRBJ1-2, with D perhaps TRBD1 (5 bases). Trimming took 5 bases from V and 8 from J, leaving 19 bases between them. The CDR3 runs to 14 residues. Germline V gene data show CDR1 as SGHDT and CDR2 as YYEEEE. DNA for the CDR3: TGTGCCAGCAGTCGATACAGCCAGCGGGGCGGCTACACCTTC. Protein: CASSRYSQRGGYTF.

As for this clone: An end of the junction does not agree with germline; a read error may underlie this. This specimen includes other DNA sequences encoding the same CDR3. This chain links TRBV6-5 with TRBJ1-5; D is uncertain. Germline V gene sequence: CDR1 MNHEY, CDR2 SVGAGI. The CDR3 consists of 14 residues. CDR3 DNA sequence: TGTGCCAGCAGTCTAGCCGCAGGACGGGGAAAGATGGATTTT. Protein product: CASSLAAGRGKMDF.

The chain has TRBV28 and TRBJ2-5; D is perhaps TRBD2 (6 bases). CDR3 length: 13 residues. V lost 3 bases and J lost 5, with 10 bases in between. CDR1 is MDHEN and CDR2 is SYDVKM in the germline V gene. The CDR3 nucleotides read TGTGCCAGCAGTTTGGGAGGATGGGAGACCCAGTACTTC. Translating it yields CASSLGGWETQYF.